This TCR beta chain was captured by sequencing in a study of T cells in localized non-small cell lung cancer. Clones were read by immunoSEQ multiplex PCR, and TCRdb kept only the in-frame ones, dropping some. The table has around 29,000 clones, 92% seen once; the top ten hold 4% to 4.5%. The CDR3 is 14 residues long. CDR1 GTSNPN and CDR2 SVGIG come from the germline V gene (reference sequence). V lost 0 bases to trimming and J lost 1 base, with 7 bases between them. The TCR comes from a woman aged 35-75 years with stage III lung adenocarcinoma. V gene TRBV30 combines with J gene TRBJ1-5; D not resolved. Source: peripheral blood mononuclear cells, taken before any cancer treatment. DNA for the CDR3: TGTGCCTGGAGTGTACTGAGGAGCAATCAGCCCCAGCATTTT. Translating it yields CAWSVLRSNQPQHF.